This T cell receptor (beta chain) was obtained from a study of Tregs in tolerant kidney transplant recipients. On this clone itself: The target antigen is unknown.

Unstimulated regulatory T cells (CD4+CD25+CD127-), CD4+CD25- non-regulatory cells, CD4 and CD8 cells were FACS-sorted from thawed PBMCs. Notes on the study in general: Findings come from small patient numbers and require larger validation. Activated donor B cell expansion appeared to reveal the most relevant donor-specific TCRbeta repertoire.

This CDR3 spans 13 amino acids. V dropped 8 bases and J dropped 2 bases, with 13 bases sitting between them. The germline V gene encodes CDR1 MNHEY and CDR2 SMNVEV (reference sequence). Assay: immunoSEQ multiplex PCR; the TCRdb copy retains only in-frame clones and omits some. The sample consists of tens of thousands of clones, less than 90% of them appearing once. Sequencing was done on a sample of CD4+ T cells from blood. The gene calls are TRBV27 and TRBJ2-7; the D gene is possibly TRBD1 (5 bases). This sequence originates from a human donor in good health. This chain's CDR3 is CASGARAAYEQYF. CDR3 DNA: TGTGCCAGCGGGGCTCGGGCAGCCTACGAGCAGTACTTC.